These 20 T cell receptor beta chains were all obtained from the same sample, sequenced in a study of post-analysis software for immune sequencing data. Study conclusions and caveats: Patients showed TRBV5-6, TRBV5-1 and TRBV20-1 among 4 or 5 TRBV segments more frequent than in controls.

Sequencing libraries made from TCR beta cDNA carried unique molecular identifiers. Using its own MiXCR run on the PCR reads, TCRdb lists one record per CDR3 protein. Of hundreds of thousands of distinct CDR3 sequences listed, about 60% were seen once; the top ten hold about 11%. Their antigens remain unidentified. The source material was blood. The receptor set was obtained from a girl aged 2 to 9 with multiple sclerosis.

This clonotype was detected a few times. The chain recombines TRBV5-1 with TRBJ2-5; tentative D call: TRBD1 (5 bases). The CDR3 is 14 amino acids. CDR1 and CDR2 from the germline V gene are SGHRS and YFSETQ. V gave up 0 bases and J gave up 5 bases, with 11 bases separating them. Here the CDR3 DNA reads TGCGCCAGCAGCTTGGCCCAGGGAAGTGAGACCCAGTACTTC. Encoded protein: CASSLAQGSETQYF. Looking up the rest from reference TRBV5-1 and TRBJ2-5 gives the full variable domain: KAGVTQTPRYLIKTRGQQVTLSCSPISGHRSVSWYQQTPGQGLQFLFEYFSETQRNKGNFPGRFSGRQFSNSRSEMNVSTLELGDSALYLCASSLAQGSETQYFGPGTRLLVL.

This clonotype was seen a handful of times. This chain connects TRBV29-1 to TRBJ2-5; TRBD1 aligns across 9 bases. This CDR3 comprises 14 residues. V was pared by 6 bases and J by 1 base, with 6 bases of the junction left unmatched. The germline gives CDR1 SQVTM, CDR2 ANQGSEA. The CDR3 nucleotides read TGCAGCGTCTCGGACAGGGGCGGCCAAGAGACCCAGTACTTC. Translating gives CSVSDRGGQETQYF. Full variable domain (missing parts from reference TRBV29-1 and TRBJ2-5): SAVISQKPSRDICQRGTSLTIQCQVDSQVTMMFWYRQQPGQSLTLIATANQGSEATYESGFVIDKFPISRPNLTFSTLTVSNMSPEDSSIYLCSVSDRGGQETQYFGPGTRLLVL.

This clonotype appeared a single time. The chain uses TRBV27 and TRBJ2-5; a weak D match, TRBD1 (6 bases). The CDR3 extends over 14 amino acids. The germline gives CDR1 MNHEY, CDR2 SMNVEV (reference sequence). Trimming cost V 3 bases and J 5 bases, with 13 bases left between them. CDR3 residues: CASSLGAPKETQYF. The CDR3 coding sequence is TGTGCCAGCAGTTTGGGGGCCCCAAAGGAGACCCAGTACTTC.

This clonotype came up a few times. The V and J genes are TRBV5-1 and TRBJ2-3; D call uncertain. The germline CDR1 and CDR2 sequences are SGHRS and YFSETQ. Trimming shortened V by 0 bases and J by 0 bases, and 8 bases separated the two germline ends. This CDR3 is built from 15 residues. This CDR3 reads CASSLEGPSTDTQYF. CDR3 nucleotides: TGCGCCAGCAGCTTGGAGGGCCCTAGCACAGATACGCAGTATTTT.

In its sample, this clonotype was seen a few times. The J gene is TRBJ2-3, the V gene TRBV20-1, with D perhaps matching TRBD2 (5 bases). This CDR3 contains 12 residues. V was clipped by 4 bases and J by 2 bases, with 7 bases between them. The germline V gene encodes CDR1 DFQATT and CDR2 SNEGSKA (reference sequence). The CDR3 loop reads CSAIGNTDTQYF. Here the CDR3 DNA reads TGCAGTGCTATCGGGAACACAGATACGCAGTATTTT.

V and J are TRBV6-6 and TRBJ2-1; D is perhaps TRBD1 or TRBD2 (5 bases each). The CDR3 totals 16 residues. Trimming shortened V by 6 bases and J by 4 bases, and 19 bases separated the two germline ends. Germline lookup yields CDR1 MNHNY and CDR2 SVGAGI (reference sequence). In DNA, the CDR3 is TGTGCCAGCAGGTGGTCTGTGGGGGACCAATACAATGAGCAGTTCTTC. As protein: CASRWSVGDQYNEQFF.

The CDR3 DNA reads as TGTGCCACCAGCACCCCAGGGTTGCCCTATGGCTACACCTTC. This gives the protein CATSTPGLPYGYTF. V is TRBV15 and J is TRBJ1-2; TRBD1 might be the D (5 bases). The CDR3 is 14 residues long. The germline V gene encodes CDR1 LNHNV and CDR2 YYDKDF (reference sequence). Between the trimmed V and J ends, which lost 4 bases and 4 bases, there was a span of 13 bases.

The chain is built from TRBV29-1 and TRBJ2-3; 9 bases are shared with TRBD2. V shed 7 bases and J 0 bases; nucleotides not matched to a gene: 11. Germline-derived CDR1 and CDR2 are SQVTM and ANQGSEA. The CDR3 consists of 16 residues. Here the CDR3 reads CSAIGSLAGSTDTQYF. CDR3 nucleotide sequence: TGCAGCGCCATAGGGTCGCTAGCGGGAAGCACAGATACGCAGTATTTT.

The CDR3 sequence: CSAISTEETQYF. The CDR3 DNA follows: TGCAGTGCTATATCGACGGAAGAGACCCAGTACTTC. This chain connects TRBV20-1 to TRBJ2-5; D is ambiguous. V was shortened by 4 bases and J by 3 bases, with 9 bases between the two germline ends. The CDR3 is 12 amino acids. Germline V lookup: CDR1 DFQATT, CDR2 SNEGSKA (reference sequence).

The rearrangement joins TRBV12-3 or TRBV12-4 to TRBJ2-2; D not resolved. There are 12 residues in the CDR3. Trimming removed 5 bases at V and 6 bases at J, with 7 bases between. CDR3 residues: CASSMGPGELFF. The CDR3 bases are TGTGCCAGCAGTATGGGCCCCGGGGAGCTGTTTTTT.

This clonotype was seen once. The chain's CDR3 is CAISERGETQYF. CDR3 sequence (DNA): TGTGCCATCAGTGAGAGAGGAGAGACCCAGTACTTC. V gene TRBV10-3 combines with J gene TRBJ2-5; D call uncertain. The CDR3 is 12 amino acids. V was clipped by 2 bases and J by 4 bases, with 5 bases between them. CDR1 is ENHRY and CDR2 is SYGVKD in the germline V gene.

The chain combines TRBV3-1 with TRBJ2-3; 13 bases fit TRBD2. Germline values: CDR1 LGHDT, CDR2 YNNKEL (reference sequence). This CDR3 region has 16 residues. Losses at the gene ends were 1 base for V and 6 bases for J; bases not matched to a gene: 4. The CDR3 nucleotides read TGTGCCAGCAGCCAAGCGACTAGCGGGAGGACGGATACGCAGTATTTT. Protein sequence: CASSQATSGRTDTQYF.

This clonotype was detected only a few times. CDR3 bases: TGCAGTGCTAGAGGTAGAGGTTGGAATGAGCAGTTCTTC. The encoded protein is CSARGRGWNEQFF. The V and J genes are TRBV20-1 and TRBJ2-1; D is ambiguous. CDR1 is DFQATT and CDR2 is SNEGSKA in the germline V gene (reference sequence). V was cut by 1 base and J by 7 bases, with 11 bases left in between. The CDR3 covers 13 residues.

This sequence joins TRBV20-1 and TRBJ2-7; D gene unclear. Trimming took off 3 bases at V and 0 bases at J, with 15 bases between the two ends. The CDR3 has 15 amino acids. From germline, CDR1 is DFQATT and CDR2 SNEGSKA (reference sequence). Here the CDR3 reads CSARETVANSYEQYF. The CDR3, as DNA: TGCAGTGCTAGGGAAACAGTAGCTAACTCCTACGAGCAGTACTTC.

This chain joins TRBV12-3 or TRBV12-4 and TRBJ2-1; the match to TRBD2 covers 16 bases. After removal of 9 bases from V and 4 bases from J, the junction contained 9 bases not matched to a gene. The CDR3 runs 17 residues. CDR3 amino acids: CASATGTSGRVYNEQFF. The CDR3 region has the DNA TGTGCCAGTGCAACCGGGACTAGCGGGAGGGTATACAATGAGCAGTTCTTC.

This clonotype appeared a few times. The gene calls are TRBV11-2 and TRBJ2-3, with D uncertain. This CDR3 region has 15 residues. The germline V and J ends were trimmed by 3 bases and 5 bases, with 15 bases remaining between them. Germline lookup yields CDR1 SGHAT and CDR2 FQNNGV. The CDR3 loop reads CASSLNALTGDTQYF. The CDR3 DNA reads as TGTGCCAGCAGCTTGAATGCCCTCACGGGAGATACGCAGTATTTT.

A remark on this clonotype: An end of the junction differs from the germline gene, which may be a read error. The chain is built from TRBV6-5 and TRBJ2-1, with TRBD2 matching 8 bases. The length of the CDR3 is 14 residues. Germline V gene data show CDR1 as MNHEY and CDR2 as SVGAGI. CDR3 sequence (DNA): TGTGCCAGCAGTCGCGGACTAGCCTACAATGAGCGGTTCTTC. Translated: CASSRGLAYNERFF.

This clonotype was seen a few times. The J gene is TRBJ2-1, the V gene TRBV7-9; 8 bases fit TRBD2. Germline V gene sequence: CDR1 SEHNR, CDR2 FQNEAQ (reference sequence). The J segment lost 8 bases and the V segment lost 2 bases, leaving 2 bases of the junction unmatched. The CDR3 runs 13 residues. The CDR3 here is CASSLPAGDEQFF. The CDR3, as DNA: TGTGCCAGCAGCTTACCAGCGGGAGATGAGCAGTTCTTC.

The genes are TRBV29-1 and TRBJ1-1; D is possibly TRBD1 (5 bases). This CDR3 contains 14 residues. CDR1 SQVTM and CDR2 ANQGSEA come from the germline V gene. The ends were cut back, 3 bases at V and 4 bases at J, with 15 bases in the middle. Here the CDR3 DNA reads TGCAGCGTTGACCCGCGGGGGGTGGGCACTGAAGCTTTCTTT. Translating gives CSVDPRGVGTEAFF.

In nucleotides, the CDR3 is TGCAGTGCGCTTACCACCCTCTTCACAGATACGCAGTATTTT. It is translated as CSALTTLFTDTQYF. The chain is built from TRBV20-1 and TRBJ2-3; D is unresolved. Trimming pared 6 bases from V and 2 bases from J, leaving 15 bases between. Germline values: CDR1 DFQATT, CDR2 SNEGSKA (reference sequence). This CDR3 is 14 amino acids long.